This is a list of T cell receptor beta chains from one sample in a study of shared clonotypes between healthy human individuals. Using immunoSEQ multiplex PCR, the repertoire was profiled, and TCRdb retains in-frame clones only, with some absent. The sample gives over 850,000 clones, 75% to 85% of which show up once; 0.61% is in the top ten. Material: memory CD4+ T cells from PBMCs. The receptors were gathered from a young man in good health. Some clones in this sample may be carry-over from other donors' samples. Each CDR3 is given with its conserved first and last residue. Fields, in order: J gene, clone size, V gene, D gene, CDR3 protein, CDR3 DNA. A D gene is named only where the DNA matches it firmly. Clone size is shown for a subset of rows, as once, few, many or a class of expanded clone.

j_call: TRBJ2-3; clone_size: .; v_call: TRBV7-3; d_call: .; cdr3_aa: CASSLSYGLDTQYF; cdr3_nt: TGTGCCAGCAGCTTATCGTATGGCTTAGATACGCAGTATTTT
j_call: TRBJ2-7; clone_size: .; v_call: TRBV27; d_call: TRBD1; cdr3_aa: CAVSRDRSYEQYF; cdr3_nt: TGTGCCGTATCCCGGGACAGAAGCTACGAGCAGTACTTC
j_call: TRBJ2-1; clone_size: .; v_call: TRBV28; d_call: .; cdr3_aa: CASSFLNNEQFF; cdr3_nt: TGTGCCAGCAGTTTTCTCAACAATGAGCAGTTCTTC
j_call: TRBJ2-7; clone_size: .; v_call: TRBV7-9; d_call: TRBD2; cdr3_aa: CASSFGTSGYEQYF; cdr3_nt: TGTGCCAGCAGCTTCGGGACTAGCGGCTACGAGCAGTACTTC
j_call: TRBJ1-2; clone_size: .; v_call: TRBV5-4; d_call: .; cdr3_aa: CASSLDPGRKHTF; cdr3_nt: TGTGCCAGCAGCTTGGACCCAGGACGAAAGCACACCTTC
j_call: TRBJ2-7; clone_size: .; v_call: TRBV28; d_call: .; cdr3_aa: CASISAAGTDLYEQYF; cdr3_nt: TGTGCCAGCATCTCCGCAGCCGGGACGGACCTTTACGAGCAGTACTTC
j_call: TRBJ1-2; clone_size: .; v_call: TRBV7-2; d_call: .; cdr3_aa: CASSPIGGVNYGYTF; cdr3_nt: TGTGCCAGCAGCCCAATAGGGGGGGTCAACTATGGCTACACCTTC
j_call: TRBJ2-5; clone_size: .; v_call: TRBV6-6; d_call: TRBD1; cdr3_aa: CASSPVTGGGETQYF; cdr3_nt: TGTGCCAGCAGTCCTGTGACAGGGGGCGGGGAGACCCAGTACTTC
j_call: TRBJ2-2; clone_size: .; v_call: TRBV5-4; d_call: .; cdr3_aa: CASSPTGRGPTGELFF; cdr3_nt: TGTGCCAGCAGCCCCACGGGTAGAGGGCCCACCGGGGAGCTGTTTTTT
j_call: TRBJ2-3; clone_size: .; v_call: TRBV6-5; d_call: TRBD2; cdr3_aa: CASSYLKTSGTDTQYF; cdr3_nt: TGTGCCAGCAGTTACCTCAAGACTAGCGGCACAGATACGCAGTATTTT
j_call: TRBJ2-3; clone_size: .; v_call: TRBV7-2; d_call: .; cdr3_aa: CASSLNLAGKQYF; cdr3_nt: TGTGCCAGCAGCCTAAATCTGGCGGGAAAGCAGTATTTT
j_call: TRBJ2-3; clone_size: once; v_call: TRBV7-9; d_call: .; cdr3_aa: CASGLSRGTDTQYF; cdr3_nt: TGTGCCAGCGGACTATCACGAGGCACAGATACGCAGTATTTT
j_call: TRBJ2-1; clone_size: .; v_call: TRBV7-3; d_call: .; cdr3_aa: CASSQGGTQAYNEQFF; cdr3_nt: TGTGCCAGCAGCCAAGGGGGGACTCAGGCCTACAATGAGCAGTTCTTC
j_call: TRBJ1-1; clone_size: .; v_call: TRBV28; d_call: .; cdr3_aa: CASIISPTDTEAFF; cdr3_nt: TGTGCCAGCATCATATCTCCGACAGACACTGAAGCTTTCTTT
j_call: TRBJ2-1; clone_size: .; v_call: TRBV5-1; d_call: TRBD2; cdr3_aa: CASSSPSAGGFEQFF; cdr3_nt: TGCGCCAGCAGCTCTCCCTCAGCGGGAGGTTTTGAGCAGTTCTTC
j_call: TRBJ2-7; clone_size: .; v_call: TRBV30; d_call: .; cdr3_aa: CAWNRGTAYEQYF; cdr3_nt: TGTGCCTGGAATCGGGGGACAGCCTACGAGCAGTACTTC
j_call: TRBJ2-7; clone_size: .; v_call: TRBV4-3; d_call: TRBD1; cdr3_aa: CASSQDVRQGLSYEQYF; cdr3_nt: TGCGCCAGCAGCCAAGACGTCAGACAGGGGCTCTCCTACGAGCAGTACTTC
j_call: TRBJ1-2; clone_size: .; v_call: TRBV30; d_call: TRBD1; cdr3_aa: CAWRDTGGARYTF; cdr3_nt: TGTGCCTGGAGAGACACAGGGGGCGCAAGGTACACCTTC
j_call: TRBJ1-2; clone_size: .; v_call: TRBV25-1; d_call: .; cdr3_aa: CASSVPGAYGYTF; cdr3_nt: TGTGCCAGCAGTGTGCCCGGGGCCTATGGCTACACCTTC
j_call: TRBJ1-5; clone_size: .; v_call: TRBV27; d_call: .; cdr3_aa: CASSRSPGSNQPQHF; cdr3_nt: TGTGCCAGCAGCCGGTCACCGGGTAGCAATCAGCCCCAGCATTTT
j_call: TRBJ2-5; clone_size: many; v_call: TRBV5-1; d_call: TRBD1; cdr3_aa: CASSEGTGYYQETQYF; cdr3_nt: TGCGCCAGCAGCGAGGGGACAGGGTATTATCAAGAGACCCAGTACTTC
j_call: TRBJ2-7; clone_size: .; v_call: TRBV7-3; d_call: TRBD1; cdr3_aa: CASSLGTGVDEQYF; cdr3_nt: TGTGCCAGCAGCTTAGGGACAGGGGTCGACGAGCAGTACTTC
j_call: TRBJ2-1; clone_size: .; v_call: TRBV6-5; d_call: .; cdr3_aa: CASSSWEVSYNEQFF; cdr3_nt: TGTGCCAGCAGTTCATGGGAGGTCTCCTACAATGAGCAGTTCTTC
j_call: TRBJ2-7; clone_size: .; v_call: TRBV6-1; d_call: .; cdr3_aa: CASRRDGSYEQYF; cdr3_nt: TGTGCCAGCAGGAGGGACGGATCCTACGAGCAGTACTTC
j_call: TRBJ2-5; clone_size: .; v_call: TRBV7-2; d_call: .; cdr3_aa: CASSLASAGNSETQYF; cdr3_nt: TGTGCCAGCAGCTTAGCGTCGGCAGGGAATAGCGAGACCCAGTACTTC
j_call: TRBJ2-1; clone_size: .; v_call: TRBV6-4; d_call: TRBD2; cdr3_aa: CASSPRGASGSFSSYNEQFF; cdr3_nt: TGTGCCAGCAGCCCAAGGGGGGCTAGCGGGAGTTTTAGCTCCTACAATGAGCAGTTCTTC
j_call: TRBJ2-7; clone_size: .; v_call: TRBV30; d_call: .; cdr3_aa: CAWSEKRDYEQYF; cdr3_nt: TGTGCCTGGAGTGAGAAGAGGGACTACGAGCAGTACTTC
j_call: TRBJ1-1; clone_size: .; v_call: TRBV6-5; d_call: .; cdr3_aa: CASSYSRQLGTEAFF; cdr3_nt: TGTGCCAGCAGTTACTCGAGGCAGCTAGGGACTGAAGCTTTCTTT
j_call: TRBJ2-7; clone_size: .; v_call: TRBV10-3; d_call: TRBD2; cdr3_aa: CAISEPTTSAYEQYF; cdr3_nt: TGTGCCATCAGTGAGCCAACCACTAGCGCCTACGAGCAGTACTTC
j_call: TRBJ1-2; clone_size: .; v_call: TRBV19; d_call: TRBD1; cdr3_aa: CASSTQTGGEGYTF; cdr3_nt: TGTGCCAGTAGTACACAGACAGGGGGCGAAGGCTACACCTTC
j_call: TRBJ1-1; clone_size: once; v_call: TRBV6-1; d_call: .; cdr3_aa: CASSGQSNTEAFF; cdr3_nt: TGTGCCAGCAGCGGACAGTCGAACACTGAAGCTTTCTTT
j_call: TRBJ1-4; clone_size: .; v_call: TRBV5-1; d_call: TRBD1; cdr3_aa: CASSEQGATNEKLFF; cdr3_nt: TGCGCCAGCAGCGAACAGGGGGCAACTAATGAAAAACTGTTTTTT
j_call: TRBJ2-5; clone_size: .; v_call: TRBV19; d_call: .; cdr3_aa: CASSLLGRQETQYF; cdr3_nt: TGTGCCAGTAGTCTCCTGGGCAGACAAGAGACCCAGTACTTC
j_call: TRBJ2-7; clone_size: .; v_call: TRBV7-9; d_call: .; cdr3_aa: CASSLRPGTPFNEQYF; cdr3_nt: TGTGCCAGCAGCTTACGGCCGGGGACCCCTTTTAACGAGCAGTACTTC
j_call: TRBJ1-4; clone_size: .; v_call: TRBV5-1; d_call: .; cdr3_aa: CASSPGSATNEKLFF; cdr3_nt: TGCGCCAGCAGCCCGGGGAGCGCCACTAATGAAAAACTGTTTTTT
j_call: TRBJ2-1; clone_size: .; v_call: TRBV5-1; d_call: .; cdr3_aa: CASSFRGGGYNEQFF; cdr3_nt: TGCGCCAGCAGCTTTAGGGGAGGGGGCTACAATGAGCAGTTCTTC
j_call: TRBJ2-3; clone_size: few; v_call: TRBV2; d_call: TRBD2; cdr3_aa: CASSPSGGTDTQYF; cdr3_nt: TGTGCCAGCAGCCCTAGCGGGGGCACAGATACGCAGTATTTT
j_call: TRBJ2-7; clone_size: few; v_call: TRBV28; d_call: .; cdr3_aa: CASSSLGGLPYEQYF; cdr3_nt: TGTGCCAGCAGTTCGTTAGGAGGACTTCCCTACGAGCAGTACTTC
j_call: TRBJ1-1; clone_size: .; v_call: TRBV2; d_call: TRBD1; cdr3_aa: CASTGQGAVTEAFF; cdr3_nt: TGTGCCAGCACCGGACAGGGGGCGGTCACTGAAGCTTTCTTT
j_call: TRBJ1-4; clone_size: few; v_call: TRBV28; d_call: .; cdr3_aa: CASSREREKLFF; cdr3_nt: TGTGCCAGCAGTCGCGAACGGGAAAAACTGTTTTTT